This passage covers 21 T cell receptor beta chains from one sample sequenced in a study of cytotoxic CD8 clonotypes in ibrutinib-treated CLL (TCRdb year 2021). The sample's time point label, decoded: approximately 25 months on ibrutinib. Receptor amplification or capture employed the immunoSEQ multiplex PCR assay. Held by TCRdb, this immuneACCESS table contains in-frame sequences only and omits some clones. Under half of the omission traces to an unresolved V gene where checked; the cause of the rest is unknown. The sample contains nearly 50,000 clones, 57% of them found a single time. The ten top clones hold around 30% of the sample. The sequences come from PBMCs, collected after 24 months of ibrutinib treatment. All receptors derive from a human donor with chronic lymphocytic leukemia.

This rearrangement joins TRBV19 to TRBJ1-5; D gene ambiguous. Germline V gene sequence: CDR1 LNHDA, CDR2 SQIVND (reference sequence). The CDR3 has 12 residues. V lost 3 bases and J 9 bases, leaving 9 bases between the germline ends. CDR3 coding DNA: TGTGCCAGTAGTATGGGTGTGCGGCCCCAGCATTTT. This encodes CASSMGVRPQHF.

The rearrangement links TRBV5-1 to TRBJ2-3, with D possibly called TRBD1 or TRBD2 (5 bases each). There are 16 residues in the CDR3. Trimming cost V 0 bases and J 3 bases, with 14 bases left between them. Germline V gives CDR1 SGHRS, CDR2 YFSETQ. The CDR3 sequence: CASSLDSGLGTDTQYF. As DNA, the CDR3 is TGCGCCAGCAGCTTGGATTCGGGGCTTGGGACAGATACGCAGTATTTT.

This chain connects TRBV11-2 to TRBJ2-1, with D perhaps matching TRBD1 or TRBD2 (5 bases each). Germline V gene sequence: CDR1 SGHAT, CDR2 FQNNGV. V shed 5 bases and J shed 7 bases, with 18 bases lying between them. The CDR3 covers 15 residues. CDR3 DNA: TGTGCCAGCAGCCCGGGTGACTACAGGACTAATGAGCAGTTCTTC. This codes for CASSPGDYRTNEQFF.

The rearrangement uses TRBV7-6 and TRBJ2-7; D unclear. This CDR3 has 13 residues. The V and J ends lost 5 bases and 5 bases respectively, with 13 bases between them. The germline gives CDR1 SGHVS, CDR2 FNYEAQ. CDR3 amino acids: CASSRRLGNEQYF. The DNA for the CDR3 is TGTGCCAGCAGCCGCAGACTTGGGAACGAGCAGTACTTC.

The gene calls are TRBV6-1 and TRBJ1-5, with D uncertain. CDR3 size: 14 residues. With 1 base removed from V and 5 bases from J, the gap between germline ends came to 9 bases. Germline lookup yields CDR1 MNHNS and CDR2 SASEGT. The CDR3 here is CASSEGHRYQPQHF. In DNA, the CDR3 is TGTGCCAGCAGTGAAGGGCACCGTTATCAGCCCCAGCATTTT.

This clone showed up just once. V gene TRBV6-6 combines with J gene TRBJ1-5; D uncertain. V lost 4 bases, J lost 8 bases, and 12 bases lay in between. The CDR3 totals 13 residues. Germline assignment: CDR1 MNHNY and CDR2 SVGAGI (reference sequence). CDR3 nucleotide sequence: TGTGCCAGCAGTTTCGAACGAGCGAAGCCCCAGCATTTT. Its protein product is CASSFERAKPQHF.

The chain combines TRBV25-1 with TRBJ1-1; the D gene is possibly TRBD1 (6 bases). Germline V lookup: CDR1 MGHDK, CDR2 SYGVNS. The CDR3 runs 14 residues. The V end was cut by 6 bases, the J end by 5 bases, with 16 bases between. The CDR3 DNA follows: TGTGCCAGCAGGGCGGGGGGCCTAGGGACTGAAGCTTTCTTT. Its translation: CASRAGGLGTEAFF.

V is TRBV4-1 and J is TRBJ1-1; no clear D gene. The CDR3 extends over 15 amino acids. Trimming took off 0 bases at V and 1 base at J, with 9 bases between the two ends. Germline assignment: CDR1 MGHRA and CDR2 YSYEKL. CDR3 sequence: CASSQEGNRNTEAFF. In DNA form, the CDR3 reads TGCGCCAGCAGCCAAGAGGGGAACCGGAACACTGAAGCTTTCTTT.

In regard to this clone: Germline is not matched at one junction end, which may reflect a read error. The chain carries TRBV7-7 and TRBJ2-5; maybe TRBD2 (5 bases). CDR1 and CDR2 from the germline V gene are SSHAT and FNYEAQ (reference sequence). The CDR3 is 13 residues long. The CDR3 sequence is CASSLGRGETQYF. The CDR3 nucleotides are TGTGCTAGCAGCTTAGGCCGCGGGGAGACCCAGTACTTC.

This clone was detected once. The V call is TRBV7-8, the J call TRBJ2-5, with 8 bases matching TRBD2. The last part of the DNA fits TRBJ2-7 better; the J call may be wrong. CDR1 is SGHVS and CDR2 is FQNEAQ in the germline V gene. The CDR3 consists of 15 residues. The CDR3 nucleotides are TGTGCCAGCAGCTTAGCAGCGGGGGAATCCTACGAGCAGTACTTC. Its translation: CASSLAAGESYEQYF.

The rearrangement links TRBV29-1 to TRBJ2-2, with a weak D call TRBD1 (6 bases). V lost 6 bases and J lost 2, with 13 bases in between. The CDR3 is 14 residues long. CDR1 SQVTM and CDR2 ANQGSEA come from the germline V gene. CDR3 sequence reads: CSVPKGTNTGELFF. CDR3 in DNA: TGCAGCGTCCCCAAAGGGACAAACACCGGGGAGCTGTTTTTT.

This clone was counted between two and nine times. The chain links TRBV5-1 to TRBJ1-4, with D possibly matching TRBD1 (6 bases). V dropped 2 bases and J dropped 4 bases, with 9 bases sitting between them. Germline CDR1 SGHRS, CDR2 YFSETQ. The CDR3 loop spans 14 amino acids. The CDR3, as DNA: TGCGCCAGCAGCTTAGGACAGTTTAATGAAAAACTGTTTTTT. Its translation: CASSLGQFNEKLFF.

CDR3: CASSLGPTGDKGYEQYF. CDR3 bases: TGTGCCAGCAGCTTAGGCCCGACAGGGGATAAGGGATACGAGCAGTACTTC. The chain is built from TRBV11-2 and TRBJ2-7; 8 bases agree with TRBD1. After removal of 1 base from V and 4 bases from J, the junction contained 12 bases not matched to a gene. The V gene's germline CDR1 is SGHAT and CDR2 FQNNGV. The CDR3 totals 17 residues.

V is TRBV5-1 and J is TRBJ1-6; 7 positions agree with TRBD1. Germline V CDR1 and CDR2: SGHRS, YFSETQ. J was trimmed by 7 bases and V by 0 bases; bases with no gene match: 4. The CDR3 extends over 15 amino acids. The CDR3 DNA sequence: TGCGCCAGCAGCTTGGTAGACAGGGTAAATTCACCCCTCCACTTT. Amino acids: CASSLVDRVNSPLHF.

The chain uses TRBV5-4 and TRBJ2-1, with D maybe TRBD2 (6 bases). V dropped 2 bases and J dropped 13 bases, with 10 bases sitting between them. The CDR3 spans 11 residues. Per the germline V gene, CDR1 is SGHNT and CDR2 is YYREEE (reference sequence). In nucleotides, the CDR3 is TGTGCCAGCAGCTTTCGGGGGTCCCAGTTCTTC. As protein: CASSFRGSQFF.

This sequence joins TRBV15 and TRBJ2-3, with D possibly TRBD2 on 5 matching bases. From germline, CDR1 is LNHNV and CDR2 YYDKDF (reference sequence). The CDR3 is 16 residues long. Trimming removed 3 bases from V and 6 bases from J, with 19 bases in between. For the CDR3, the DNA is TGTGCCACCAGCAGCCGGAGGACGTCAAATGGGGATACGCAGTATTTT. Protein sequence: CATSSRRTSNGDTQYF. The full variable domain, completed using reference TRBV15 and TRBJ2-3, is DAMVIQNPRYQVTQFGKPVTLSCSQTLNHNVMYWYQQKSSQAPKLLFHYYDKDFNNEADTPDNFQSRRPNTSFCFLDIRSPGLGDTAMYLCATSSRRTSNGDTQYFGPGTRLTVL.

This clone was detected a few times. This rearrangement joins TRBV4-2 to TRBJ2-5, with 8 nucleotides matching TRBD1. The CDR3 has 15 residues. Germline-derived CDR1 and CDR2 are LGHNA and YNFKEQ. V was pared by 0 bases and J by 4 bases, with 4 bases of the junction left unmatched. The CDR3 DNA sequence: TGTGCCAGCAGCCAAGACCGGACAGGGCCAGAGACCCAGTACTTC. Its translation is CASSQDRTGPETQYF.

The CDR3, as DNA: TGTGCCAGCAGCACAGGGACAGGGGGCTACAATGAGCAGTTCTTC. This sequence encodes CASSTGTGGYNEQFF. V and J are TRBV7-9 and TRBJ2-1, with 11 bases that match TRBD1. V trimming: 5 bases; J trimming: 3 bases; junction bases outside the gene matches: 3. Germline assignment: CDR1 SEHNR and CDR2 FQNEAQ (reference sequence). The CDR3 totals 15 residues.

The chain is built from TRBV9 and TRBJ2-3, with 14 bases matching TRBD2. V shed 2 bases, J shed 5 bases, and the junction held 7 bases outside the gene matches. This CDR3 is built from 17 residues. Germline values: CDR1 SGDLS, CDR2 YYNGEE. CDR3 DNA sequence: TGTGCCAGCAGCGTGGGGACTAGCGGGGGCTGGGGAGATACGCAGTATTTT. This codes for CASSVGTSGGWGDTQYF.

The V call is TRBV7-6, the J call TRBJ2-3, with no clear D. The CDR3 runs 17 residues. Germline V gives CDR1 SGHVS, CDR2 FNYEAQ. V dropped 0 bases and J dropped 0 bases, with 13 bases sitting between them. CDR3 residues: CASSLAIPTTSTDTQYF. In nucleotides, the CDR3 is TGTGCCAGCAGCTTAGCGATTCCCACCACTAGCACAGATACGCAGTATTTT.

The rearrangement joins TRBV19 to TRBJ2-3, with D perhaps TRBD1 or TRBD2 (6 bases each). Deletions cut 3 bases from V and 2 bases from J, with 15 bases between. There are 16 residues in the CDR3. Per germline, CDR1 LNHDA and CDR2 SQIVND (reference sequence). CDR3 residues: CASSIYPGGTTDTQYF. CDR3 bases: TGTGCCAGTAGTATTTACCCCGGGGGCACCACAGATACGCAGTATTTT. The variable domain in full, with the rest retrieved from reference TRBV19 and TRBJ2-3, is DGGITQSPKYLFRKEGQNVTLSCEQNLNHDAMYWYRQDPGQGLRLIYYSQIVNDFQKGDIAEGYSVSREKKESFPLTVTSAQKNPTAFYLCASSIYPGGTTDTQYFGPGTRLTVL.